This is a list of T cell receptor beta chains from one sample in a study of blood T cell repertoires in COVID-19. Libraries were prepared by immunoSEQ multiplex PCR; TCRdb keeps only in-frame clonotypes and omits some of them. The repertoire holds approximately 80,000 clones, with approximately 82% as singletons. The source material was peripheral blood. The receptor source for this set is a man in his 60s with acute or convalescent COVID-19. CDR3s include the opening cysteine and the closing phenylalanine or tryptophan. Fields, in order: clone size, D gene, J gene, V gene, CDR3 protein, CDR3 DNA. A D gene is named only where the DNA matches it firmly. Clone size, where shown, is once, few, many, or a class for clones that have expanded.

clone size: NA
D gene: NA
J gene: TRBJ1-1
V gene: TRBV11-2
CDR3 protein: CASNKDLGGEAFF
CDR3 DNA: TGTGCCAGCAACAAAGACTTAGGTGGTGAAGCTTTCTTT

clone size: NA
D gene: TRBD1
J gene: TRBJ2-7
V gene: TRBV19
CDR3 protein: CASSMNQGAREQYF
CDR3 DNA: TGTGCCAGTAGTATGAACCAGGGGGCGCGAGAGCAGTACTTC

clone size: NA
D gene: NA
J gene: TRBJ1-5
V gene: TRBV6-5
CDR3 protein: CASSSQGISNQPQHF
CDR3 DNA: TGTGCCAGCAGTTCCCAGGGTATTAGCAATCAGCCCCAGCATTTT

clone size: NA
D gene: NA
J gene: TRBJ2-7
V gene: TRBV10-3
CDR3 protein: CAITSGTTYEQYF
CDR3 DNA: TGTGCCATCACCTCCGGGACAACCTACGAGCAGTACTTC

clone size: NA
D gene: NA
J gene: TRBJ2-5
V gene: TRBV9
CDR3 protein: CASSPSSRETQYF
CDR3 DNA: TGTGCCAGCAGCCCTAGTTCGAGAGAGACCCAGTACTTC

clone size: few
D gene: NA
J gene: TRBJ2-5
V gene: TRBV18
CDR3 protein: CASSLGSQETQYF
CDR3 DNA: TGTGCCAGCTCACTTGGCAGCCAAGAGACCCAGTACTTC

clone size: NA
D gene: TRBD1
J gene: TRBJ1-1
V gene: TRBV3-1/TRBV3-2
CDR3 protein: CASSPLTGGNTEAFF
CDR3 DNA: TGTGCCAGCAGCCCCCTCACAGGGGGGAACACTGAAGCTTTCTTT

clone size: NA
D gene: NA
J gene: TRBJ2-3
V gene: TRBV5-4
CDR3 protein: CASSYPGGTDTQYF
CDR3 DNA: TGTGCCAGCAGCTATCCGGGGGGCACAGATACGCAGTATTTT

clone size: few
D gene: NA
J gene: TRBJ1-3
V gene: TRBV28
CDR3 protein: CASSPRMGLGNTIYF
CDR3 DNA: TGTGCCAGCAGTCCGAGGATGGGTTTGGGAAACACCATATATTTT

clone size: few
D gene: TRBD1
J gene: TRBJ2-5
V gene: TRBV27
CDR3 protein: CASHRDREETQYF
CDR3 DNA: TGTGCCAGTCATAGGGACAGGGAAGAGACCCAGTACTTC

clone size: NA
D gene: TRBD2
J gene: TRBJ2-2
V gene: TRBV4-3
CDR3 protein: CASSQEAGVAGELFF
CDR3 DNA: TGCGCCAGCAGCCAAGAGGCGGGAGTCGCCGGGGAGCTGTTTTTT

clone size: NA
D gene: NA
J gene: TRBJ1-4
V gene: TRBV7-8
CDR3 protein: CASSLWSDRNEKLFF
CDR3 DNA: TGTGCCAGCAGCTTATGGTCCGACAGAAATGAAAAACTGTTTTTT

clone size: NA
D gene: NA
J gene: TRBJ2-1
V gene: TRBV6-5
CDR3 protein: CASSYYMGLSYNEQFF
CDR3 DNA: TGTGCCAGCAGTTACTATATGGGCCTGTCATACAATGAGCAGTTCTTC

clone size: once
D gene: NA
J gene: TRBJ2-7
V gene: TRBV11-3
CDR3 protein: CASSLGYRDSYEQYF
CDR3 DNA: TGTGCCAGCAGCTTAGGGTACAGGGATTCCTACGAGCAGTACTTC

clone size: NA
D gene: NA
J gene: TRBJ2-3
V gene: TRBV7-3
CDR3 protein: CASSPFAGFTDTQYF
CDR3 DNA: TGTGCCAGCAGCCCATTTGCGGGGTTCACAGATACGCAGTATTTT

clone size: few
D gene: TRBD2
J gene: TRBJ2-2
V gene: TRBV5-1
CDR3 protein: CASSPGGANTGELFF
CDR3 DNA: TGCGCCAGCAGCCCGGGGGGGGCGAACACCGGGGAGCTGTTTTTT

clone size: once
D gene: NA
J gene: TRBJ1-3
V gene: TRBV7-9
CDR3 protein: CASNPSGDPHTIYF
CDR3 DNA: TGTGCCAGCAACCCCTCGGGGGACCCCCACACCATATATTTT

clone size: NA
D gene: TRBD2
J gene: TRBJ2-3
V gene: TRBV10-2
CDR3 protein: CASRRLAGTSTDTQYF
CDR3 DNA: TGCGCCAGCAGGAGACTAGCGGGGACTAGCACAGATACGCAGTATTTT

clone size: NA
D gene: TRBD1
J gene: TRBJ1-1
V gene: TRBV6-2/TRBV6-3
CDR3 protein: CASSYWTGGAGTEAFF
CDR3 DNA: TGTGCCAGCAGTTACTGGACAGGGGGCGCGGGGACTGAAGCTTTCTTT

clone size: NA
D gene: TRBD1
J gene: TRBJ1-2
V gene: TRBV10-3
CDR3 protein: CAIRNDRDGYTF
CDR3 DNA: TGTGCCATCAGGAACGACAGGGATGGCTACACCTTC

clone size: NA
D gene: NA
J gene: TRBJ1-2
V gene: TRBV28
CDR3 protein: CASSLSDYGYTF
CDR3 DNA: TGTGCCAGCAGTTTGAGCGACTATGGCTACACCTTC

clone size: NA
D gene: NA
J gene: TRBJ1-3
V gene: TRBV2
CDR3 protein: CARGGDTGNTIYF
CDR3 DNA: TGTGCCAGAGGGGGGGATACTGGAAACACCATATATTTT

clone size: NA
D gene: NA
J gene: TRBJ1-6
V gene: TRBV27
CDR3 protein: CASSLLGGPSGSPLHF
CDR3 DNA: TGTGCCAGCAGTCTCCTAGGGGGTCCCTCTGGTTCACCCCTCCACTTT

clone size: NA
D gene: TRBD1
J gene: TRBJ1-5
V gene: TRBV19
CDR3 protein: CASSPRQGEEPQHF
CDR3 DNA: TGTGCCAGTAGTCCTCGACAGGGCGAGGAGCCCCAGCATTTT

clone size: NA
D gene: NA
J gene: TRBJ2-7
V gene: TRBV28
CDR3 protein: CASSDPRDEQYF
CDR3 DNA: TGTGCCAGCAGTGACCCTCGGGACGAGCAGTACTTC

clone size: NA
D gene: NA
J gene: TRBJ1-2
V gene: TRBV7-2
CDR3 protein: CASSLVEGYTF
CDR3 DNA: TGTGCCAGCAGCTTAGTGGAGGGCTACACCTTC

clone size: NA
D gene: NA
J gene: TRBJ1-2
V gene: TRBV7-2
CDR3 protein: CASSYDSLAPRF
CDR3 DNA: TGTGCCAGCAGCTATGACAGTTTGGCGCCTAGATTC

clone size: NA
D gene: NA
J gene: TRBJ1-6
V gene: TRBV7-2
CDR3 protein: CASSSPTAYNSPLHF
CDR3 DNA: TGTGCCAGCAGTTCCCCTACAGCCTATAATTCACCCCTCCACTTT

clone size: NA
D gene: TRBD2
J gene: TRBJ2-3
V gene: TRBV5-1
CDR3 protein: CASSVSSGYTDTQYF
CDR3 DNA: TGCGCCAGCAGTGTGTCTAGCGGGTACACAGATACGCAGTATTTT

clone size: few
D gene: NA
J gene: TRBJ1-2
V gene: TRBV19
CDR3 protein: CASSIGVSLYGYTF
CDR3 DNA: TGTGCCAGTAGTATAGGAGTGTCACTCTATGGCTACACCTTC

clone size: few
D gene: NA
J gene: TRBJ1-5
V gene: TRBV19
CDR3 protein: CASQQGDGQPQHF
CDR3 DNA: TGTGCCAGTCAACAGGGAGATGGGCAGCCCCAGCATTTT

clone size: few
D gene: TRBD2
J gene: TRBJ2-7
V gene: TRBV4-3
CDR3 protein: CASSQEALAGVSEQYF
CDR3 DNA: TGCGCCAGCAGCCAAGAAGCGCTAGCGGGAGTCTCCGAGCAGTACTTC

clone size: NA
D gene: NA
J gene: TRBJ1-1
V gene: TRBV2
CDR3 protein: CASNIRVEIAFF
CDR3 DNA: TGTGCCAGCAATATCCGTGTAGAAATTGCTTTCTTT

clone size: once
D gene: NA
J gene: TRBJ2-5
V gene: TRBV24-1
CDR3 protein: CATSDLNRETQYF
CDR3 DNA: TGTGCCACCAGTGATTTAAACAGAGAGACCCAGTACTTC

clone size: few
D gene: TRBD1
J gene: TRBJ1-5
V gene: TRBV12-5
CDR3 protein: CASGPGQGNQPQHF
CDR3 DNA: TGTGCTAGTGGTCCCGGACAGGGGAATCAGCCCCAGCATTTT

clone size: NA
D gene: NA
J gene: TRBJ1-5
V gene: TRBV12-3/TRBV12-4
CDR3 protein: CASRLGGNQPQHF
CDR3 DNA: TGTGCCAGCAGGCTCGGCGGAAATCAGCCCCAGCATTTT

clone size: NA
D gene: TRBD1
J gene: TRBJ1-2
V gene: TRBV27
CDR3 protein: CASRAPQGGNYGYTF
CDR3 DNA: TGTGCCAGCAGAGCCCCGCAGGGGGGCAACTATGGCTACACCTTC

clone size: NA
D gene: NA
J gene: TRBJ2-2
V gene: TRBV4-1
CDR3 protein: CASSQRGVGGELFF
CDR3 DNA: TGCGCCAGCAGCCAACGGGGAGTCGGCGGGGAGCTGTTTTTT

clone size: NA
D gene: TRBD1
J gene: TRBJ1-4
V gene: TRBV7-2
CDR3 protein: CASSLQQGGANEKLFF
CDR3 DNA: TGTGCCAGCAGCCTGCAACAGGGGGGTGCTAATGAAAAACTGTTTTTT

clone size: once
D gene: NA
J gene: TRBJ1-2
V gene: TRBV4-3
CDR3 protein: CASSQVLSYGYTF
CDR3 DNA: TGCGCCAGCAGCCAAGTCCTCAGCTATGGCTACACCTTC

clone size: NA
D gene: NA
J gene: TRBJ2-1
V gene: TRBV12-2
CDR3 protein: CASRRINTSGFGNEQFF
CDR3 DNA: TGTGCAAGTCGCCGGATAAATACTAGCGGGTTCGGGAATGAGCAGTTCTTC

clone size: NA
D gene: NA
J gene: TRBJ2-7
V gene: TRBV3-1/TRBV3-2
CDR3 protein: CASSQAGRSGYEQYF
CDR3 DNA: TGTGCCAGCAGCCAAGCCGGGCGTTCGGGGTACGAGCAGTACTTC

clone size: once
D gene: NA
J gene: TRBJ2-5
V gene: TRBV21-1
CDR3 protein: CASSTRQIQETQYF
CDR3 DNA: TGTGCCAGCAGCACCCGACAAATACAAGAGACCCAGTACTTC

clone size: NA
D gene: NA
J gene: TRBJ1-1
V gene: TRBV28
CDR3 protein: CASSFAGGDWTEAFF
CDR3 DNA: TGTGCCAGCAGTTTCGCGGGGGGCGATTGGACTGAAGCTTTCTTT

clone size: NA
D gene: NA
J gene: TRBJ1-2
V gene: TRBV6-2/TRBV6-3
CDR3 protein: CASSSQQENTF
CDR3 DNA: TGTGCCAGCAGTTCCCAACAGGAAAACACCTTC

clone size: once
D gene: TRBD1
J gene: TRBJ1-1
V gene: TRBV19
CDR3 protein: CASSPDRIEAFF
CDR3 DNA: TGTGCCAGTAGTCCGGACAGGATCGAAGCTTTCTTT

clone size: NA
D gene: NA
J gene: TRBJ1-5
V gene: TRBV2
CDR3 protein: CASNRNSNQPQHF
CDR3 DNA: TGTGCCAGCAACAGGAATAGCAATCAGCCCCAGCATTTT

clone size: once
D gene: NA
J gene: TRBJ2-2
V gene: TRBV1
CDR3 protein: CTSSQDQELFF
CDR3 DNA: TGCACCAGCAGCCAAGATCAGGAGCTGTTTTTT

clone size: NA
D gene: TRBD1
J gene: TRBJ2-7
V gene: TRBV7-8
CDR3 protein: CASSPDRAREQYF
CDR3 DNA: TGTGCCAGCAGCCCGGACAGGGCTCGGGAGCAGTACTTC

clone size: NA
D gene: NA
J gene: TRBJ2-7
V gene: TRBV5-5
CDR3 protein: CASSGGTDYEQYF
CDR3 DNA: TGTGCCAGCAGCGGCGGGACAGATTACGAGCAGTACTTC

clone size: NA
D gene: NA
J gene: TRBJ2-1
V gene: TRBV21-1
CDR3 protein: CASSKGTRGGPRGPEVDEQFF
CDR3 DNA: TGTGCCAGCAGCAAAGGAACCCGGGGTGGGCCACGGGGTCCTGAGGTCGATGAGCAGTTCTTC